The 19 T cell receptor beta chains given below trace back to one sample, sequenced in a study of CD8+ T cells in alopecia areata. Documented treatment: oral pan-JAK inhibitor, 5-10 mg twice daily. Extracted from the samples, RNA was reverse transcribed into cDNA to serve as the sequencing template. Produced via immunoSEQ multiplex PCR; TCRdb's table is partial and in-frame only. Of about 180,000 clones in the sample, 51% were seen once. The sequencing used CD8+ T cells sorted from blood, collected at approximately week 51, from a patient treated with tofacitinib. The origin of the receptors is a human donor with alopecia areata.

This clone was found a few times. The V call is TRBV6-1, the J call TRBJ1-1; D may be TRBD1 (5 bases). The CDR3 sequence is 15 residues long. The V end was cut by 6 bases, the J end by 1 base, with 15 bases between. Germline V lookup: CDR1 MNHNS, CDR2 SASEGT. CDR3 DNA: TGTGCCAGCAGCCCTCTCGAGGGGCAGAACACTGAAGCTTTCTTT. It is translated as CASSPLEGQNTEAFF.

This clone was counted ten times or more. Germline is not matched at one junction end, which may reflect a read error. The chain has TRBV6-1 and TRBJ2-3; 11 positions match TRBD2. Germline V gene sequence: CDR1 MNHNS, CDR2 SASEGT. This CDR3 region has 13 residues. The CDR3 region is CASSDSTSGDLHF. The CDR3 DNA reads as TGTGCCAGCAGTGACTCGACTAGCGGGGACCTGCATTTT.

This chain joins TRBV9 and TRBJ2-1; 10 bases fit TRBD2. V trimming: 0 bases; J trimming: 3 bases; junction bases outside the gene matches: 9. This CDR3 has 18 residues. Germline V gene lookup returns CDR1 SGDLS and CDR2 YYNGEE. CDR3 sequence (DNA): TGTGCCAGCAGCGTAGATCTTAGCGGGGGGACAATCTACAATGAGCAGTTCTTC. It translates to CASSVDLSGGTIYNEQFF.

CDR3 DNA: TGTGCCAGCAGCCCCAGGCGCCACGAGCAGTACTTC. Its translation is CASSPRRHEQYF. The gene calls are TRBV11-2 and TRBJ2-7; no clear D gene. V was trimmed by 5 bases and J by 5 bases, leaving 10 bases between them. CDR3 length equals 12 residues. In germline, CDR1 is SGHAT, CDR2 FQNNGV.

This clone has a handful of counts. This rearrangement joins TRBV19 to TRBJ2-5, with D unresolved. V lost 5 bases, J lost 2 bases, and 15 bases lay in between. Germline V gene lookup returns CDR1 LNHDA and CDR2 SQIVND (reference sequence). The CDR3 is 15 amino acids. The CDR3 loop is CASSPSPLLQETQYF. The CDR3, as DNA: TGTGCCAGTAGTCCTTCTCCCCTTCTACAAGAGACCCAGTACTTC.

This rearrangement joins TRBV2 to TRBJ1-5, with D unclear. This CDR3 region has 13 residues. The V gene lost 7 bases and the J gene lost 2 bases, with 9 bases spanning the gap. Germline V gene data show CDR1 as SNHLY and CDR2 as FYNNEI. In nucleotides, the CDR3 is TGTGCCAGCAACCCGGATGGCAATCAGCCCCAGCATTTT. It is translated as CASNPDGNQPQHF.

This clone showed up just a few times. The chain couples TRBV29-1 to TRBJ1-2, with 9 bases fitting TRBD1. There are 14 residues in the CDR3. Germline V gene lookup returns CDR1 SQVTM and CDR2 ANQGSEA. The junction had 7 bases not matched to a gene; V was cut back by 5 bases and J by 3 bases. The CDR3 DNA reads TGCAGCGTTACTCGAGGGACAGGGCACTATGGCTACACCTTC. Translating gives CSVTRGTGHYGYTF.

The chain carries TRBV7-6 and TRBJ2-7; 13 bases map to TRBD2. Germline CDR1 SGHVS, CDR2 FNYEAQ. Trimming at V came to 5 bases and at J to 3 bases, leaving 7 bases not matched to a gene. The CDR3 extends over 16 amino acids. The CDR3 spells CASSQGLAGPGYEQYF. The CDR3, as DNA: TGTGCCAGCAGCCAGGGACTAGCGGGGCCCGGCTACGAGCAGTACTTC.

The V gene is TRBV19, the J gene TRBJ2-7, with a tentative D call TRBD1 (6 bases). Between the trimmed V and J ends, which lost 3 bases and 4 bases, there was a span of 10 bases. The CDR3 sequence is 13 residues long. Germline-derived CDR1 and CDR2 are LNHDA and SQIVND (reference sequence). The CDR3 protein is CASSIGQQYEQYF. The DNA of the CDR3 is TGTGCCAGTAGTATCGGACAGCAGTACGAGCAGTACTTC.

This clone was seen a few times. Other DNA sequences in this specimen translate into the identical CDR3. The chain recombines TRBV20-1 with TRBJ2-7; tentative D call: TRBD1 (6 bases). In germline, CDR1 is DFQATT, CDR2 SNEGSKA (reference sequence). The CDR3 contains 11 residues. V gave up 3 bases and J gave up 3 bases, with 6 bases separating them. This CDR3 reads CSASRGYEQYF. The CDR3 bases are TGCAGTGCTAGCAGGGGCTACGAGCAGTACTTC.

This clone was found a few times. The CDR3 DNA reads as TGTGCCTGGAGTCCCCGTCCCGGGACAGGGAGCTCCTATAATTCACCCCTCCACTTT. Its protein product is CAWSPRPGTGSSYNSPLHF. This chain uses TRBV30 with TRBJ1-6; 9 bases line up with TRBD1. Germline values: CDR1 GTSNPN, CDR2 SVGIG (reference sequence). The CDR3 is 19 amino acids. The V segment lost 2 bases and the J segment 0 bases; nucleotides outside the gene matches: 11. Full variable domain (remainder filled in from reference TRBV30 and TRBJ1-6): SQTIHQWPATLVQPVGSPLSLECTVEGTSNPNLYWYRQAAGRGLQLLFYSVGIGQISSEVPQNLSASRPQDRQFILSSKKLLLSDSGFYLCAWSPRPGTGSSYNSPLHFGNGTRLTVT.

By proportion, this clone is medium-sized. J is TRBJ1-1 and V is TRBV7-2; D not resolved. CDR1 and CDR2 from the germline V gene are SGHTA and FQGNSA. Trimming cost V 4 bases and J 1 base, with 7 bases left between them. The CDR3 has 13 amino acids. This CDR3 is CASSSMGNTEAFF. In DNA, the CDR3 is TGTGCCAGCAGCTCGATGGGGAACACTGAAGCTTTCTTT.

This clone was found a few times. The V and J genes are TRBV9 and TRBJ2-7; possibly TRBD1 or TRBD2 for D (5 bases each). Germline V lookup: CDR1 SGDLS, CDR2 YYNGEE. Trimming cost V 0 bases and J 7 bases, with 14 bases left between them. This CDR3 has 14 residues. The CDR3 here is CASSVGGDAEEQYF. The CDR3 coding sequence is TGTGCCAGCAGCGTAGGAGGGGACGCGGAGGAGCAGTACTTC. The variable domain in full, completed from reference TRBV9 and TRBJ2-7, reads DSGVTQTPKHLITATGQRVTLRCSPRSGDLSVYWYQQSLDQGLQFLIQYYNGEERAKGNILERFSAQQFPDLHSELNLSSLELGDSALYFCASSVGGDAEEQYFGPGTRLTVT.

This clone was detected a few times. This rearrangement joins TRBV6-5 to TRBJ1-2; D unresolved. Trimming pared 3 bases from V and 2 bases from J, leaving 10 bases between. This CDR3 comprises 14 residues. The germline V gene encodes CDR1 MNHEY and CDR2 SVGAGI. CDR3 nucleotides: TGTGCCAGCAGTTATGGCAGCCCGAACTATGGCTACACCTTC. Residues: CASSYGSPNYGYTF.

The gene calls are TRBV30 and TRBJ1-1; a possible D gene is TRBD1 (6 bases). V was shortened by 2 bases and J by 0 bases, with 13 bases between the two germline ends. This CDR3 comprises 15 residues. Germline loops: CDR1 GTSNPN, CDR2 SVGIG (reference sequence). CDR3 in DNA: TGTGCCTGGAGTCATCGGACAGCAATGAACACTGAAGCTTTCTTT. Translated, it gives CAWSHRTAMNTEAFF.

As for this clone: Other DNA sequences in the same sample also yield this CDR3. The chain uses TRBV5-6 and TRBJ2-7; 7 positions match TRBD1. CDR3 length equals 14 residues. The germline CDR1 and CDR2 sequences are SGHDT and YYEEEE. The V and J ends lost 4 bases and 1 base, in that order; junction bases with no gene match: 5. The CDR3: CASSEQGFSYEQYF. The CDR3 bases are TGTGCCAGCAGCGAACAGGGGTTTTCCTACGAGCAGTACTTC.

This clone turned up a few times. The rearrangement links TRBV27 to TRBJ2-7; D is possibly TRBD2 (5 bases). The V end was cut by 3 bases, the J end by 0 bases, with 9 bases between. This CDR3 is built from 14 residues. In germline, CDR1 is MNHEY, CDR2 SMNVEV (reference sequence). The CDR3 nucleotides are TGTGCCAGCAGTTTCGGAGGAAGCTCCTACGAGCAGTACTTC. Translation gives CASSFGGSSYEQYF.

This chain uses TRBV19 with TRBJ2-7; 7 bases align to TRBD1. CDR1 and CDR2 from the germline V gene are LNHDA and SQIVND (reference sequence). The ends lost 3 bases at V and 9 bases at J; junction bases unmatched: 8. This CDR3 is 13 amino acids long. CDR3 nucleotide sequence: TGTGCCAGTAGTATGGACCGGGACAGCCGGCAGTACTTC. Its protein is CASSMDRDSRQYF.

This chain uses TRBV9 with TRBJ1-4, with 9 bases matching TRBD1. The V and J ends lost 2 bases and 5 bases, in that order; junction bases with no gene match: 7. The CDR3 loop spans 16 amino acids. Germline V gives CDR1 SGDLS, CDR2 YYNGEE. Written as DNA, the CDR3 is TGTGCCAGCAGCGTTTACTCCGGGACAGGGAATGAAAAACTGTTTTTT. It specifies CASSVYSGTGNEKLFF.